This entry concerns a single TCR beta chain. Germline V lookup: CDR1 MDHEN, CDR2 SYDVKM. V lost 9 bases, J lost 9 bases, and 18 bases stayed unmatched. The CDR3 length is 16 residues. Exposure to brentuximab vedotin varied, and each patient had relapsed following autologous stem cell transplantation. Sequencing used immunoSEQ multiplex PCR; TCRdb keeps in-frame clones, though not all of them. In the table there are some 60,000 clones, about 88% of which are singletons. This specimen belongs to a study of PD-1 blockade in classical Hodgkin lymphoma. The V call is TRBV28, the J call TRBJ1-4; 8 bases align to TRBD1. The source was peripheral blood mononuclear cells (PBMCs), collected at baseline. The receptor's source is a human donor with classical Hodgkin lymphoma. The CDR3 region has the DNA TGTGCCAGTTCCGGGACAGGAATACCAATAATGCAAAAACTGTTTTTT. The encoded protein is CASSGTGIPIMQKLFF.